The clone carrying this T cell receptor beta chain was seen a few times. The antigen remains undetermined. J lost 5 bases, V lost 3 bases, and 11 bases had no gene match. CDR3 size: 16 residues. Germline CDR1 SGHVS, CDR2 FNYEAQ. TCRdb called the reads again in MiXCR, with one record for every CDR3 protein. The table shows hundreds of thousands of distinct CDR3 sequences, with more than 8% occurring only once. This sample is part of a study of T cell repertoires in cytomegalovirus infection. Study context: In public TCR beta signatures, there were indications of both CMV infection and matching HLA type. Regarding the study as a whole: In two of eight donors, the top clonotype was HLA-C-restricted CMV-specific.

The TCR originated in a human donor in good health (CMV status not recorded). Some clones in this sample may be carry-over from other donors' samples. This chain joins TRBV7-6 and TRBJ2-7; 9 positions agree with TRBD1. Sequencing was done on a sample of PBMCs. CDR3 DNA sequence: TGTGCCAGCAGCTTTGGAACAGGGGGCGCAGGCGACGAGCAGTACTTC. Translated, it gives CASSFGTGGAGDEQYF. Drawing the rest from reference TRBV7-6 and TRBJ2-7, the complete variable domain is GAGVSQSPRYKVTKRGQDVALRCDPISGHVSLYWYRQALGQGPEFLTYFNYEAQQDKSGLPNDRFSAERPEGSISTLTIQRTEQRDSAMYRCASSFGTGGAGDEQYFGPGTRLTVT.